The present TCR beta chain was sequenced within a study of PD-L1 blockade in urothelial cancer (TCRdb year 2017). About the investigation overall: Every patient began therapy around 2014 and was given atezolizumab 1,200 mg intravenously every 3 weeks. About 90% of the roughly 29 patients were identified as males with urothelial cancer of bladder origin, and a prior smoking history was reported by 18 of 29 patients. An ECOG performance status of 0 or 1 was recorded for the patients, and 0 to 3 prior chemotherapy regimens had been received by the patients. Blood samples were analyzed at 3 weeks after treatment start (second dose) and at 6 weeks after treatment start. Blood samples gave median yields of approximately 130,000 T cells and over 80,000 unique TCRs, along with a median clonality of about 0.084. An exploratory multi-omic analysis was conducted of the somatic, immune and clinical correlates of response to PD-L1 blockade with atezolizumab in urothelial cancer. Pretreatment tumor samples and matched peripheral blood, collected serially before and after atezolizumab treatment, underwent TCR sequencing. Progression-free survival longer than 6 months counted as durable clinical benefit, and TCR features were additionally tested against both progression-free and overall survival. In the same patients, pretreatment tumors underwent whole exome sequencing and RNA sequencing in addition to TCR sequencing. Roughly 9 patients reached durable clinical benefit, while some 19 patients did not. Some 29 patients had pretreatment blood TCR-seq, roughly 25 had at least one posttreatment blood collection, and roughly 25 had tumor TCR-seq. Findings and caveats that apply to the study as a whole: Small sample size (n ≈ 30) and many exploratory analyses mean the results are intended to be hypothesis-generating. Among patients with durable benefit, tumor-associated TCR clones showed greater expansion in peripheral blood 3 weeks after treatment started (n of about 21, p = 0.022). A pretreatment peripheral blood TCR clonality below the median was linked to improved progression-free and overall survival.

Points on this clone: What antigen it recognizes has not been identified. It has no much larger one-base neighbor in the sample; base qualities were not kept.

A total of some 30 patients with locally advanced or metastatic urothelial carcinoma, treated at Memorial Sloan Kettering on a trial protocol, made up the cohort. Peripheral blood mononuclear cells were collected pretreatment and during treatment, with between 1 and 8 total time points per patient. The Qiagen DNeasy Blood extraction kit was used to purify genomic DNA from total PBMCs and tumor samples. PBMCs were collected pretreatment and during treatment, and were isolated and stored as previously described. Synthetic TCR analog templates were spiked into each PCR to estimate absolute template abundance from read counts. The immunoSEQ assay used bias-controlled V and J gene primers to amplify TCRbeta CDR3 regions from genomic DNA. Rearranged TCRbeta segments were sequenced at approximately 20X coverage. Per the authors' processing: Clustering was used to correct sequencing errors, and CDR3s were annotated against IMGT to assign V, D and J genes. Downstream analyses used only productive TCRbeta rearrangements and left out out-of-frame or stop-codon sequences. Clonality was calculated as one minus the Shannon entropy normalized by the log of the number of unique productive sequences. Clones differing between time points or between blood and tumor were identified by Fisher's exact test with Benjamini-Hochberg correction at adjusted p below 0.01. Held by TCRdb, this immuneACCESS table contains in-frame sequences only and omits some clones. Under half of the omission traces to an unresolved V gene where checked; the cause of the rest is unknown. For V, J and clone size, that table is used; D and trimming come from the DNA. The sample includes tens of thousands of clones, with about 86% observed a single time. Jointly, the top ten make up approximately 16% of the sample.

The CDR3 has 16 amino acids, counting the end cysteine and phenylalanine. The DNA shown is the 48-base CDR3, in frame from base 1. Trimming at the junction amounts to 0 bases on V and 2 bases on J, and the germline ends lie 11 bases apart. CDR1 and CDR2 are drawn from the germline V gene: LGHNA, YSLEER. This TCR came from a man in his fifties or sixties with urothelial cancer. The chain links TRBV4-3 with TRBJ2-1, with a tentative D gene TRBD2 over 5 matching bases. The sequences come from PBMCs, collected around atezolizumab (anti-PD-L1) treatment. The CDR3 here reads CASSQDRAGTYNEQFF. The nucleotide sequence is TGCGCCAGCAGCCAAGATCGGGCCGGGACCTACAATGAGCAGTTCTTC.